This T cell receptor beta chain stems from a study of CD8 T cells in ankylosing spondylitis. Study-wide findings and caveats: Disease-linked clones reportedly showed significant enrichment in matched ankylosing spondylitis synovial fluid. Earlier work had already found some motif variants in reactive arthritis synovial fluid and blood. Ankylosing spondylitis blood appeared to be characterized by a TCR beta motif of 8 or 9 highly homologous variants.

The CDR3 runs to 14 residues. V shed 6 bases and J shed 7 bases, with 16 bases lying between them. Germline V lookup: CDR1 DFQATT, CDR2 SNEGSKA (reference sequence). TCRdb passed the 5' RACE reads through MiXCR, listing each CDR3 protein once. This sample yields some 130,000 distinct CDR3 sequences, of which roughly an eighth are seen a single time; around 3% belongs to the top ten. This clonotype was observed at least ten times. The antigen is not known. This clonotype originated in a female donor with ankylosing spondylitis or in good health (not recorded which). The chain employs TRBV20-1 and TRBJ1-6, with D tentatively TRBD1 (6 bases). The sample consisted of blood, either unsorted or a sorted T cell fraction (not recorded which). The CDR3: CSATRQALNSPLHF. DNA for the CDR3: TGCAGTGCGACGCGACAGGCCCTGAATTCACCCCTCCACTTT.